These T cell receptor beta chains were read from a single sample in a study of tumor and adjacent non-tumor tissue in lung cancer. TCRdb re-derived calls from the multiplex PCR reads in MiXCR, one entry per CDR3 protein. This sample carries 70,000 to 90,000 distinct CDR3 sequences, around 75% of them seen once, and the ten largest clones take 13%. The sequenced sample consisted of lung tumor tissue. Receptors were obtained from a woman in her fifties or sixties with non-small cell lung cancer. The CDR3 runs from the conserved cysteine through the conserved F or W. The D gene is left open where the match is weak. Not all rows give a size; the values are once, few, many and, for expanded clones, a class.

clone_size j_call d_call v_call cdr3_aa cdr3_nt
NA TRBJ2-3 NA TRBV5-4 CASSPDLPDTQYF TGTGCCAGCAGCCCTGACCTGCCAGATACGCAGTATTTT
NA TRBJ1-1 NA TRBV29-1 CSVMIGSNTEALF TGCAGCGTCATGATAGGGTCGAACACTGAAGCTCTCTTT
NA TRBJ2-1 NA TRBV7-3 CVSSLAPSSYNEQFF TGTGTCAGCAGCTTAGCCCCGAGCTCCTACAATGAGCAGTTCTTC
NA TRBJ2-7 NA TRBV6-2/TRBV6-3 CASTPDDTYEQYF TGTGCCAGCACCCCTGACGATACTTACGAGCAGTATTTC
NA TRBJ1-1 NA TRBV20-1 CSARVRGHSNTEAFF TGCAGTGCTAGAGTCCGAGGGCACTCGAATACTGAAGCTTTCTTT
NA TRBJ2-1 TRBD2 TRBV20-1 CSTSGTSGFYDEQFF TGCAGTACTAGTGGGACTAGCGGGTTTTACGATGAGCAGTTCTTC
few TRBJ1-4 NA TRBV4-2 CTSSQVQGAGEKLFF TGTACCAGCAGTCAAGTCCAAGGGGCCGGGGAAAAACTGTTTTTT
NA TRBJ2-7 NA TRBV4-1 CASSQELIGKGEQYF TGCGCCAGCAGCCAAGAATTAATTGGAAAGGGCGAGCAGTACTTC
NA TRBJ2-1 TRBD1 TRBV4-1 CASSHDWTGGEFF TGCGCCAGCAGCCATGACTGGACAGGGGGAGAGTTCTTC
NA TRBJ2-5 TRBD1 TRBV20-1 CNARRTGQETRYF TGTAATGCTAGAAGGACAGGACAAGAGACCCGGTACTTC
NA TRBJ1-1 TRBD1 TRBV20-1 CSAIGQGRTEAFF TGCAGTGCCATCGGACAGGGACGCACTGAAGCTTTCTTT
NA TRBJ2-7 NA TRBV20-1 CSAVEGYEQYF TGCAGCGCGGTGGAGGGCTACGAGCAGTACTTC
once TRBJ2-7 NA TRBV20-1 CSVRIAVGTYEHYF TGCAGTGTACGTATAGCCGTGGGTACGTACGAGCACTACTTC
many TRBJ1-1 NA TRBV20-1 CSATRPGDGTEAFF TGCAGTGCTACCCGGCCCGGGGATGGCACTGAAGCTTTCTTT
NA TRBJ2-5 TRBD2 TRBV5-4 CASSARTSGSYETQYF TGTGCCAGCAGCGCAAGGACTAGCGGGAGTTATGAGACCCAGTACTTC
NA TRBJ2-2 NA TRBV21-1 CASIPESQGLTGELFF TGTGCCAGCATCCCAGAGTCACAGGGACTCACCGGGGAGCTGTTTTTT
NA TRBJ1-5 NA TRBV4-1 CASSHVGTSPDGQPQHF TGCGCCAGCAGCCATGTGGGGACAAGCCCCGACGGTCAGCCCCAGCATTTT
NA TRBJ2-7 TRBD2 TRBV29-1 CSVVGLAGEHYEQYF TGCAGCGTTGTAGGTCTAGCGGGAGAGCACTACGAGCAGTACTTC
NA TRBJ1-1 NA TRBV6-1 CASTLGLNNKAFF TGTGCCAGCACCCTGGGCCTGAACAATAAAGCTTTCTTT
many TRBJ2-2 NA TRBV28 CASNQGNTGELFF TGTGCCAGCAACCAAGGGAACACCGGGGAGCTGTTTTTT
once TRBJ2-3 NA TRBV20-1 CSARDPAGHPDTQDF TGCAGTGCTAGAGACCCAGCGGGACATCCAGATACGCAGGATTTT
NA TRBJ1-1 NA TRBV11-1 CASGRIGGHGIGTEAFF TGTGCCAGCGGCAGAATAGGTGGACATGGAATCGGCACTGAAGCTTTCTTT
NA TRBJ2-2 NA TRBV5-6 CASSLGRKTGELFF TGTGCCAGCAGCTTGGGACGGAAGACCGGGGAACTGTTTTTT
NA TRBJ2-1 NA TRBV29-1 CSVEDVGELNSNEQSF TGCAGCGTTGAAGATGTCGGGGAATTAAACTCCAATGAGCAGTCCTTC
NA TRBJ2-1 NA TRBV6-1 CARSAAGAINKQFF TGTGCTAGGAGCGCCGCGGGGGCTATCAATAAGCAGTTCTTC
NA TRBJ2-1 TRBD1 TRBV12-3/TRBV12-4 CDSSRPPTGGETYNDQLF TGTGACAGCAGTCGGCCCCCCACAGGGGGCGAGACCTACAATGACCAGTTATTC
NA TRBJ1-6 TRBD1 TRBV5-4 CASRLNRGASSPLHF TGTGCCAGCAGATTGAACAGGGGGGCTAGTTCACCTCTCCACTTT
NA TRBJ2-3 TRBD2 TRBV20-1 CSARPISGRSTDMQYF TGCAGTGCTAGGCCAATTAGCGGGAGGAGCACAGATATGCAGTATTTT
NA TRBJ2-1 TRBD2 TRBV20-1 CSTGAGGQWETQFF TGCAGTACAGGAGCGGGAGGGCAGTGGGAGACACAGTTCTTC
many TRBJ2-1 NA TRBV12-3/TRBV12-4 CASSPVSGRGYNEQFF TGTGCCAGCAGCCCTGTATCTGGAAGGGGGTACAATGAGCAGTTCTTC
NA TRBJ1-1 NA TRBV4-1 CASSQDLYRVATETFF TGCGCCAGCAGCCAAGATCTCTACAGGGTCGCCACTGAAACCTTCTTT
NA TRBJ2-2 TRBD2 TRBV12-3/TRBV12-4 CASITTSGFVTRELFF TGTGCCAGCATCACGACTAGCGGGTTCGTCACCAGGGAGCTGTTTTTT
NA TRBJ2-2 NA TRBV6-6 CASSPSLLVGELYF TGTGCCAGCAGTCCGAGCCTCCTGGTCGGGGAACTGTATTTT
NA TRBJ2-1 TRBD2 TRBV20-1 CGAQSGTYYVQFF TGCGGTGCTCAAAGCGGGACCTACTATGTGCAGTTCTTC
NA TRBJ2-3 NA TRBV4-1 CTSSQPIATDTQYF TGCACCAGCAGCCAACCCATAGCGACAGATACGCAGTATTTT
NA TRBJ2-2 TRBD1 TRBV4-2 CTSSQEQGTGELFF TGTACCAGCAGCCAAGAACAGGGGACCGGGGAGCTGTTTTTT
many TRBJ2-5 NA TRBV5-5 CASSLETGKQETQYF TGTGCCAGCAGCTTGGAAACAGGGAAACAAGAGACCCAGTACTTC
NA TRBJ1-1 TRBD1 TRBV5-5 CATSLATGNAEAFF TGTGCCACCAGCTTGGCGACAGGGAACGCTGAAGCTTTCTTT
many TRBJ2-1 TRBD2 TRBV5-6 CASSLTSGRGSYNEQFF TGTGCCAGCAGCCTAACTAGCGGGAGGGGATCCTACAATGAGCAGTTCTTC
many TRBJ2-5 NA TRBV5-1 CASRQDSETQYF TGCGCCAGCAGACAGGATTCGGAGACCCAGTACTTC
NA TRBJ1-2 NA TRBV20-1 CIAKPKRGYTF TGCATTGCTAAGCCGAAGCGTGGCTACACCTTC